The 21 T cell receptor beta chains listed next were all sequenced from one sample in a study of T cell changes during pregnancy in multiple sclerosis. The method was immunoSEQ multiplex PCR; TCRdb's version includes in-frame clones alone and lacks a portion of them. The sample yields under 70,000 clones, about 90% seen once. This specimen was peripheral blood, taken in the third trimester of pregnancy. The source of these receptors is a female donor in good health, enrolled as a control in a pregnancy study.

V gene TRBV27 combines with J gene TRBJ2-7; 7 nucleotides align to TRBD2. From germline, CDR1 is MNHEY and CDR2 SMNVEV (reference sequence). This CDR3 has 17 amino acids. Trimming took 1 base from V and 1 from J; bases not matched to a gene: 10. The CDR3, as DNA: TGTGCCAGCAGTTTATTGCGGCGGGAGTCTTTATCCTACGAGCAGTACTTC. It translates to CASSLLRRESLSYEQYF.

V is TRBV7-9 and J is TRBJ2-5; D not certain. With 5 bases removed from V and 2 bases from J, the gap between germline ends came to 3 bases. CDR3 length equals 11 residues. The germline V gene has CDR1 SEHNR and CDR2 FQNEAQ (reference sequence). CDR3 in amino acids: CASSPQETQYF. The CDR3 DNA reads as TGTGCCAGCAGCCCTCAAGAGACCCAGTACTTC.

V gene TRBV5-6 combines with J gene TRBJ2-1, with 7 bases identical to TRBD2. Germline trimming cut 4 bases from V and 1 base from J; bases unmatched to any gene: 5. The CDR3 runs to 15 residues. CDR1 and CDR2 from the germline V gene are SGHDT and YYEEEE. The CDR3 region is CASSPGLVSYNEQFF. In nucleotides, the CDR3 is TGTGCCAGCAGCCCAGGACTAGTTTCCTACAATGAGCAGTTCTTC.

The chain has TRBV10-3 and TRBJ2-2, with 7 positions matching TRBD2. Germline lookup yields CDR1 ENHRY and CDR2 SYGVKD. This CDR3 is built from 20 residues. V was clipped by 0 bases and J by 0 bases; unmatched bases: 13. CDR3 loop: CAISESKASGEASNTGELFF. CDR3 DNA sequence: TGTGCCATCAGTGAGTCGAAGGCCAGCGGGGAAGCCTCGAACACCGGGGAGCTGTTTTTT.

This chain uses TRBV6-5 with TRBJ2-6; D is possibly TRBD1 (6 bases). V was cut by 7 bases and J by 1 base, with 8 bases left in between. The CDR3 runs to 14 residues. Germline V CDR1 and CDR2: MNHEY, SVGAGI. In DNA form, the CDR3 reads TGTGCCAGCACCCAGGGGTCTGGGGCCAACGTCCTGACTTTC. Translating it yields CASTQGSGANVLTF.

The chain combines TRBV7-9 with TRBJ1-1; 8 positions agree with TRBD1. CDR1 and CDR2 (germline): SEHNR, FQNEAQ (reference sequence). The V segment lost 4 bases and the J segment 3 bases; nucleotides outside the gene matches: 10. This CDR3 has 16 amino acids. CDR3: CASSSPADREDTEAFF. The CDR3 DNA reads TGTGCCAGCAGCTCTCCGGCGGACAGGGAGGACACTGAAGCTTTCTTT.

Here the CDR3 reads CASSLVLGNTIYF. The CDR3 DNA reads as TGCGCCAGCAGCCTCGTCCTTGGAAACACCATATATTTT. The chain carries TRBV5-1 and TRBJ1-3; no definite D call. Germline lookup yields CDR1 SGHRS and CDR2 YFSETQ. The CDR3 covers 13 residues. With 4 bases removed from V and 3 bases from J, the gap between germline ends came to 8 bases.

The rearrangement links TRBV15 to TRBJ1-2; D is possibly TRBD1 (6 bases). Germline CDR1 reads LNHNV; CDR2 reads YYDKDF (reference sequence). Trimming left V 5 bases short and J 4 bases short, with 14 bases between. CDR3 size: 14 residues. CDR3 nucleotides: TGTGCCACCAGCGAAGTCGGGGGGGCCTATGGCTACACCTTC. Its translation: CATSEVGGAYGYTF.

The chain combines TRBV5-1 with TRBJ2-1; 12 nucleotides match TRBD2. This CDR3 comprises 16 residues. Germline V gene lookup returns CDR1 SGHRS and CDR2 YFSETQ. Germline trimming cut 3 bases from V and 5 bases from J; bases unmatched to any gene: 6. The CDR3 DNA reads TGCGCCAGCAGCTACGGACTAGCGGGATTAAACAATGAGCAGTTCTTC. Translating it yields CASSYGLAGLNNEQFF.

The J gene is TRBJ2-7, the V gene TRBV30; 8 bases line up with TRBD1. The junction had 6 bases not matched to a gene; V was cut back by 7 bases and J by 7 bases. The CDR3 has 11 amino acids. Germline-derived CDR1 and CDR2 are GTSNPN and SVGIG (reference sequence). Here the CDR3 reads CALTGEREQYF. CDR3 DNA: TGTGCCTTGACAGGGGAGAGAGAGCAGTACTTC.

The genes are TRBV15 and TRBJ1-3; D gene unclear. There are 12 residues in the CDR3. Trimming cost V 6 bases and J 0 bases, with 3 bases left between them. Per germline, CDR1 LNHNV and CDR2 YYDKDF (reference sequence). The CDR3 region has the DNA TGTGCCACCAGGGCCTCTGGAAACACCATATATTTT. Amino acid sequence: CATRASGNTIYF.

The chain joins TRBV5-1 to TRBJ2-1; 10 positions agree with TRBD1. CDR3 length: 14 amino acids. Germline CDR1 is SGHRS and CDR2 is YFSETQ. The ends lost 0 bases at V and 7 bases at J; junction bases unmatched: 1. In nucleotides, the CDR3 is TGCGCCAGCAGCTTGGGGACAGGGGGGAATGAGCAGTTCTTC. Its translation: CASSLGTGGNEQFF.

In its sample, this clone was seen a few times. The CDR3 DNA follows: TGTGCCAGCAGACCTTCGACAGGGGTCTATAATTCACCCCTCCACTTT. Translated, it gives CASRPSTGVYNSPLHF. V is TRBV27 and J is TRBJ1-6; 8 bases are a match to TRBD1. The ends lost 6 bases at V and 3 bases at J; junction bases unmatched: 7. Per the germline V gene, CDR1 is MNHEY and CDR2 is SMNVEV (reference sequence). The CDR3 runs 16 residues.

This chain uses TRBV29-1 with TRBJ2-1, with 12 bases aligning to TRBD2. The germline V gene has CDR1 SQVTM and CDR2 ANQGSEA. The length of the CDR3 is 14 residues. The J segment lost 7 bases and the V segment lost 6 bases, leaving 7 bases of the junction unmatched. The CDR3 reads CSVDSSGRGNEQFF. DNA of the CDR3: TGCAGCGTGGATTCTAGCGGGAGGGGGAATGAGCAGTTCTTC.

The genes are TRBV4-1 and TRBJ2-7, with 8 bases matching TRBD1. CDR1 and CDR2 from the germline V gene are MGHRA and YSYEKL. V was pared by 3 bases and J by 5 bases, with 12 bases of the junction left unmatched. The CDR3 length is 16 residues. The CDR3 is CASSHPEDRALDEQYF. The CDR3 DNA follows: TGCGCCAGCAGCCACCCTGAGGACAGGGCCTTAGACGAGCAGTACTTC.

This chain connects TRBV18 to TRBJ2-7, with D maybe TRBD1 (5 bases). The germline V gene has CDR1 KGHSH and CDR2 LQKENI. Trimming took off 4 bases at V and 3 bases at J, with 13 bases between the two ends. This CDR3 has 14 amino acids. The CDR3: CASSLGQKSYEQYF. The CDR3 DNA is TGTGCCAGCTCACTGGGGCAGAAAAGCTACGAGCAGTACTTC.

The chain couples TRBV18 to TRBJ2-1; 12 bases align to TRBD2. CDR1 and CDR2 from the germline V gene are KGHSH and LQKENI. Trimming cost V 2 bases and J 8 bases; bases outside gene matches: 4. The CDR3 totals 15 residues. The CDR3 loop reads CASSPRLAGVDEQFF. CDR3 bases: TGTGCCAGCTCACCAAGACTAGCGGGAGTCGATGAGCAGTTCTTC.

The CDR3 DNA sequence: TGTGCCAGCAGTCCAAAGGCAGGGTGGGATGAAGCTTTCTTT. This gives the protein CASSPKAGWDEAFF. V usage is TRBV27 and J usage is TRBJ1-1; possibly TRBD1 for D (5 bases). CDR3 size: 14 residues. V lost 5 bases and J 7 bases, leaving 17 bases between the germline ends. The germline gives CDR1 MNHEY, CDR2 SMNVEV (reference sequence).

This chain connects TRBV5-6 to TRBJ2-2; tentative D call: TRBD1 (6 bases). Germline CDR1 and CDR2: SGHDT and YYEEEE. Trimming shortened V by 4 bases and J by 6 bases, and 19 bases separated the two germline ends. CDR3 size: 16 residues. CDR3 sequence (DNA): TGTGCCAGCAGCCGGCGAAGACAGGTCTCGGCCGGGGAGCTGTTTTTT. Translated: CASSRRRQVSAGELFF.

The chain links TRBV2 to TRBJ1-4, with TRBD1 as a possible D gene (5 bases). The V gene lost 6 bases and the J gene lost 0 bases, with 17 bases spanning the gap. The germline gives CDR1 SNHLY, CDR2 FYNNEI. The CDR3 spans 17 residues. The CDR3 DNA reads TGTGCCAGCAGACGGGACGGGAGGATTACAACTAATGAAAAACTGTTTTTT. It encodes CASRRDGRITTNEKLFF.

V usage is TRBV5-1 and J usage is TRBJ2-7; 7 bases align to TRBD2. The V and J ends lost 0 bases and 3 bases, in that order; junction bases with no gene match: 12. CDR1 SGHRS and CDR2 YFSETQ come from the germline V gene. The CDR3 is 17 amino acids. DNA for the CDR3: TGCGCCAGCAGCTTGGGGGGGGGAAGCGCTAGCATCTACGAGCAGTACTTC. As protein: CASSLGGGSASIYEQYF.